This T cell receptor (beta chain) was sequenced during a study of patients and donors after allogeneic stem cell transplantation. The CDR3 runs to 17 residues. The junction had 10 bases not matched to a gene; V was cut back by 5 bases and J by 0 bases. The V gene's germline CDR1 is SGHVS and CDR2 FQNEAQ. TCRdb analysed the RT-PCR reads with MiXCR anew, one entry per CDR3 protein. Among roughly 200,000 distinct CDR3 sequences listed, roughly two fifths were seen once. The clonotype was recovered from a human donor who was either an allogeneic HSCT recipient or a stem cell or donor lymphocyte infusion donor (not recorded which). It is not recorded whose cells these are; they may come from a transplant donor. The chain uses TRBV7-8 and TRBJ2-1; 7 nucleotides line up with TRBD2. The sequenced material came from blood, either unsorted or a sorted T cell fraction (not recorded which). The CDR3 here is CASSTPGLKSSYNEQFF. The CDR3 nucleotides are TGTGCCAGCAGCACGCCGGGACTAAAGAGCTCCTACAATGAGCAGTTCTTC.